The 20 T cell receptor beta chains listed next were all sequenced from one sample in a study of cytotoxic CD8 clonotypes in ibrutinib-treated CLL. Some clones are missing from TCRdb's copy, which holds only in-frame ones; the method was immunoSEQ multiplex PCR. This sample carries about 300,000 clones, roughly 76% of them seen once, and the ten largest clones take 5.6%. The source was PBMCs, collected at disease progression, from a patient treated with ibrutinib. The source of these receptors is a human donor with chronic lymphocytic leukemia.

This chain uses TRBV6-5 with TRBJ1-1; TRBD1 matches at 7 bases. Germline V gene sequence: CDR1 MNHEY, CDR2 SVGAGI. The CDR3 is 14 residues long. The ends lost 5 bases at V and 2 bases at J; junction bases unmatched: 5. The CDR3 protein is CASSKGQPNTEAFF. In DNA form, the CDR3 reads TGTGCCAGCAGTAAGGGACAGCCCAACACTGAAGCTTTCTTT.

To note about this clone: At the DNA level, this CDR3 is encoded by other sequences in the same sample as well. The chain uses TRBV6-5 and TRBJ1-4; tentative D call: TRBD1 (5 bases). Germline CDR1 and CDR2: MNHEY and SVGAGI. There are 16 residues in the CDR3. V gave up 0 bases and J gave up 0 bases, with 8 bases separating them. CDR3 loop: CASSYSGGATNEKLFF. The CDR3 nucleotides are TGTGCCAGCAGTTACTCGGGGGGAGCAACTAATGAAAAACTGTTTTTT.

This clone showed up just once. V gene TRBV7-6 combines with J gene TRBJ2-1; 9 nucleotides line up with TRBD1. CDR1 and CDR2 from the germline V gene are SGHVS and FNYEAQ. V trimming: 5 bases; J trimming: 7 bases; junction bases outside the gene matches: 0. This CDR3 is 12 amino acids long. CDR3 DNA: TGTGCCAGCAGCGGACAGGGGAATGAGCAGTTCTTC. Translating gives CASSGQGNEQFF.

The chain recombines TRBV7-2 with TRBJ2-1, with D possibly TRBD2 on 6 matching bases. This CDR3 contains 15 residues. CDR1 SGHTA and CDR2 FQGNSA come from the germline V gene. V lost 5 bases, J lost 4 bases, and 15 bases lay in between. The CDR3 DNA reads as TGTGCCAGCAGCGCCGTGGAGGGACGATACAATGAGCAGTTCTTC. As protein: CASSAVEGRYNEQFF.

The chain uses TRBV5-1 and TRBJ2-1, with 8 nucleotides matching TRBD1. Germline loops: CDR1 SGHRS, CDR2 YFSETQ. V lost 4 bases, J lost 7 bases, and 16 bases stayed unmatched. The CDR3 loop spans 17 amino acids. The chain's CDR3 is CASSLSPRTGSGNEQFF. The CDR3 DNA is TGCGCCAGCAGCCTATCACCACGGACAGGGTCAGGGAATGAGCAGTTCTTC.

The chain is built from TRBV7-9 and TRBJ2-3; TRBD1 agrees at 7 bases. The CDR3 length is 13 residues. Trimming took 4 bases from V and 4 from J; bases not matched to a gene: 2. Looked up from germline, CDR1 is SEHNR and CDR2 is FQNEAQ (reference sequence). The CDR3 spells CASSYRGSDTQYF. CDR3 sequence (DNA): TGTGCCAGCAGCTACAGGGGCTCAGATACGCAGTATTTT. Full variable domain (missing parts from reference TRBV7-9 and TRBJ2-3): DTGVSQNPRHKITKRGQNVTFRCDPISEHNRLYWYRQTLGQGPEFLTYFQNEAQLEKSRLLSDRFSAERPKGSFSTLEIQRTEQGDSAMYLCASSYRGSDTQYFGPGTRLTVL.

The chain employs TRBV25-1 and TRBJ1-1; D call uncertain. CDR3 length: 12 amino acids. The V and J ends lost 8 bases and 1 base respectively, with 8 bases between them. Germline V CDR1 and CDR2: MGHDK, SYGVNS. This CDR3 reads CASDPGNTEAFF. CDR3 bases: TGTGCCAGCGATCCAGGGAACACTGAAGCTTTCTTT.

The rearrangement uses TRBV25-1 and TRBJ1-4; D is perhaps TRBD1 (5 bases). The germline V and J ends were trimmed by 4 bases and 7 bases, with 10 bases remaining between them. Germline CDR1 is MGHDK and CDR2 is SYGVNS. The CDR3 totals 13 residues. In nucleotides, the CDR3 is TGTGCCAGCAGTGTCAGGGTGGCTGAAAAACTGTTTTTT. Amino acids: CASSVRVAEKLFF.

J is TRBJ2-1 and V is TRBV28; 9 nucleotides agree with TRBD1. The length of the CDR3 is 14 residues. The V gene end was trimmed by 4 bases and the J gene end by 7 bases; junction bases not matched to a gene: 5. CDR1 and CDR2 (germline): MDHEN, SYDVKM. The CDR3 protein is CASSYPGQGNEQFF. The CDR3 bases are TGTGCCAGCAGTTACCCGGGACAGGGAAATGAGCAGTTCTTC.

This chain uses TRBV6-5 with TRBJ2-7; the match to TRBD1 covers 8 bases. Losses at the gene ends were 5 bases for V and 3 bases for J; bases not matched to a gene: 3. Germline CDR1 reads MNHEY; CDR2 reads SVGAGI. CDR3 length: 13 residues. The CDR3 loop reads CASSPGTGYEQYF. The CDR3 DNA follows: TGTGCCAGCAGTCCCGGGACAGGCTACGAGCAGTACTTC.

This clone came up once. The chain joins TRBV14 to TRBJ2-7; the match to TRBD2 covers 8 bases. The length of the CDR3 is 17 residues. Trimming cost V 0 bases and J 5 bases; bases outside gene matches: 12. Germline loops: CDR1 SGHDN, CDR2 FVKESK. The DNA of the CDR3 is TGTGCCAGCAGCCAAGATGTTGTGGTAGCGGGGATCCACGAGCAGTACTTC. It specifies CASSQDVVVAGIHEQYF. The full variable domain, rest sourced from reference TRBV14 and TRBJ2-7, is EAGVTQFPSHSVIEKGQTVTLRCDPISGHDNLYWYRRVMGKEIKFLLHFVKESKQDESGMPNNRFLAERTGGTYSTLKVQPAELEDSGVYFCASSQDVVVAGIHEQYFGPGTRLTVT.

The chain joins TRBV5-4 to TRBJ1-4; D is possibly TRBD1 (5 bases). CDR1 and CDR2 (germline): SGHNT, YYREEE (reference sequence). V was cut by 3 bases and J by 0 bases, with 9 bases left in between. The CDR3 length is 15 residues. The CDR3 bases are TGTGCCAGCAGCTCGGGGGGGGCAACTAATGAAAAACTGTTTTTT. It encodes CASSSGGATNEKLFF.

This sequence joins TRBV10-1 and TRBJ1-5; no definite D call. Germline assignment: CDR1 WNHNN and CDR2 SYGVQD (reference sequence). V was pared by 7 bases and J by 6 bases, with 13 bases between. The CDR3 runs 13 residues. Here the CDR3 reads CASTGMLGQPQHF. DNA for the CDR3: TGCGCCAGCACCGGGATGTTAGGTCAGCCCCAGCATTTT.

In DNA form, the CDR3 reads TGTGCCAGTAGTATTTGGCGGGTGGGGGACATTCAGTACTTC. It codes for CASSIWRVGDIQYF. V and J are TRBV19 and TRBJ2-4; TRBD1 or TRBD2 may be the D gene (5 bases each). This CDR3 has 14 residues. Germline CDR1 LNHDA, CDR2 SQIVND (reference sequence). V shed 3 bases and J shed 8 bases, with 14 bases lying between them. Full variable domain (outside the CDR3, taken from reference TRBV19 and TRBJ2-4): DGGITQSPKYLFRKEGQNVTLSCEQNLNHDAMYWYRQDPGQGLRLIYYSQIVNDFQKGDIAEGYSVSREKKESFPLTVTSAQKNPTAFYLCASSIWRVGDIQYFGAGTRLSVL.

This rearrangement joins TRBV9 to TRBJ2-7; 9 bases line up with TRBD2. From germline, CDR1 is SGDLS and CDR2 YYNGEE. This CDR3 is 15 amino acids long. V dropped 4 bases and J dropped 4; count of bases not matched to a gene: 9. As DNA, the CDR3 is TGTGCCAGCAGCCTAACGACTAGCGGAACTTACGAGCAGTACTTC. This sequence encodes CASSLTTSGTYEQYF.

J is TRBJ2-5 and V is TRBV13; no clear D gene. CDR3 size: 14 residues. Germline CDR1 and CDR2: PRHDT and FYEKMQ (reference sequence). The germline V and J ends were trimmed by 6 bases and 0 bases, with 11 bases remaining between them. The CDR3 protein is CASSELGYQETQYF. The CDR3 DNA reads TGTGCCAGCAGTGAACTGGGGTACCAAGAGACCCAGTACTTC.

V gene TRBV19 combines with J gene TRBJ1-2, with D possibly being TRBD1 (6 bases). Trimming left V 3 bases short and J 1 base short, with 15 bases between. Per the germline V gene, CDR1 is LNHDA and CDR2 is SQIVND (reference sequence). CDR3 length: 16 residues. DNA of the CDR3: TGTGCCAGTAGTATCGTTGGGGGCCAAGGTAACTATGGCTACACCTTC. As protein: CASSIVGGQGNYGYTF.

The gene calls are TRBV30 and TRBJ1-1, with TRBD1 identical over 9 bases. Germline V lookup: CDR1 GTSNPN, CDR2 SVGIG (reference sequence). This CDR3 contains 15 residues. The junction had 9 bases not matched to a gene; V was cut back by 2 bases and J by 5 bases. In DNA form, the CDR3 reads TGTGCCTGGAGTAATACAGGGGGCTCGGGGACTGAAGCTTTCTTT. The encoded protein is CAWSNTGGSGTEAFF.

This clone occurred a few times. The gene calls are TRBV9 and TRBJ1-1; D uncertain. CDR1 and CDR2 from the germline V gene are SGDLS and YYNGEE. The CDR3 length is 13 residues. The germline V and J ends were trimmed by 1 base and 1 base, with 5 bases remaining between them. The CDR3 protein is CASSVRGNTEAFF. In DNA form, the CDR3 reads TGTGCCAGCAGCGTACGGGGGAACACTGAAGCTTTCTTT.

The chain combines TRBV25-1 with TRBJ1-6; TRBD1 is a possible D gene (6 bases). The V gene lost 6 bases and the J gene lost 4 bases, with 19 bases spanning the gap. The CDR3 spans 17 residues. Germline lookup yields CDR1 MGHDK and CDR2 SYGVNS. Here the CDR3 reads CASRDKQGVLYNSPLHF. The CDR3 DNA is TGTGCCAGCAGGGATAAACAGGGAGTTCTGTATAATTCACCCCTCCACTTT.